Reported below is one T cell receptor beta chain. It has no known antigen specificity. The record has no base qualities; no much larger clone is one base away. Library preparation used PCR. The listed sequencing device is Illumina HiSeq 2500. Unique molecular identifiers were incorporated into TCR beta cDNA libraries to reduce PCR and sequencing biases. Roughly 0.5 million cDNA molecules were obtained per 1 to 10 million input T cells, so each molecule approximated one T cell. The same protocol used for the earlier healthy control dataset was applied to prepare and sequence the patient libraries. Samples belonging to the same batch were prepared together, multiplexed and sequenced on a shared HiSeq lane. Per the authors' processing: Raw barcoded reads were processed with MIGEC, discarding single-read molecular identifier groups before consensus assembly and CDR3 extraction. VDJtools was used for post-analysis of the clonotype tables, with diversity normalized by down-sampling every dataset to the smallest sample size. To correct batch-related cross-sample contamination, repertoire overlap clustering matched CDR3 amino acid sequences but not nucleotide sequences. TCRdb applied fastp at Q25 and MiXCR to the public reads, then kept only in-frame beta chains. Merged by CDR3 protein, the rows form single entries marked with the most common genes and DNA. None of the V and J calls come from the authors' own analysis; TCRdb made them. The sample contains hundreds of thousands of distinct CDR3 sequences, 44% of them found a single time. 1.5% to 2% of the sample rests with the top ten.

The data are from a study of post-analysis software for immune sequencing data (dated by TCRdb to 2014 to 2015). Concerning the study at large: Recorded disease courses included relapsing-remitting, secondary progressive and progressive-relapsing multiple sclerosis, with some patients lacking subtype annotation. The patient repertoires were compared against 10 to 12 previously published healthy control repertoires obtained from donors aged 6 to 25 years. A subset of samples was prepared in parallel using single-end sample barcoding, then pooled and co-amplified after Illumina adapter ligation.

On the study overall, not on this receptor specifically: Multiple sclerosis patients had significantly lower normalized Chao1 diversity than controls, a result that suggests substantial peripheral T-cell clonal expansion. The multiple sclerosis patient group was slightly younger than the control group. When samples were clustered directly using the F measure, samples prepared in the same batch co-clustered strongly, which prompted a batch-effect correction.

TCR beta repertoires were profiled from peripheral blood of 10 to 15 young patients with multiple sclerosis to demonstrate the VDJtools post-analysis software. The patients with multiple sclerosis were children and adolescents between about 6 and 17 years of age. Sequencing was performed on blood. The receptor's source is a girl between 5 and 17 years old with multiple sclerosis.

The CDR3 is CATSRDLTGWGVGYTF. The nucleotide sequence reads TGTGCCACCAGCAGAGATCTAACAGGTTGGGGAGTCGGCTACACCTTC. The chain was built from TRBV15 and TRBJ1-2; TRBD1 is possibly the D segment (5 matching bases). The trim is 0 bases for V and 8 bases for J, with a gap of 19 bases between the germline ends. Reading the germline V gene (reference sequence) gives CDR1 LNHNV and CDR2 YYDKDF. Reading from cysteine to phenylalanine, the CDR3 counts 16 amino acids. Of the read, only the CDR3 DNA is kept; its 48 bases are in frame from base 1.